The rows below give T cell receptor beta chains drawn from one sample of a study of blood T cell repertoires in COVID-19. This table comes from immunoSEQ multiplex PCR, and its TCRdb copy is limited to in-frame clones, with some not included. The repertoire holds 360,000 or so clones, with roughly 87% as singletons. Material for sequencing was PBMCs or T cells enriched from blood (not recorded which). These receptors were collected from a woman aged 25 to 45 who had recovered from COVID-19. CDR3s include the opening cysteine and the closing phenylalanine or tryptophan. A D gene is named only where the DNA matches it firmly. For some rows the clone size is stated as once, few or many, or as a class when expanded; others skip it.

-,-,17,TRBJ2-3,TRBV10-1,CASSDGLGELSTDTQYF,TGCGCCAGCAGTGATGGGCTGGGCGAACTTAGCACAGATACGCAGTATTTT
few,-,15,TRBJ2-1,TRBV20-1,CSASSRQGISNEQFF,TGCAGTGCTAGTAGTAGGCAGGGAATTAGCAATGAGCAGTTCTTC
-,-,16,TRBJ2-1,TRBV5-1,CASSSRGAGSYNEQFF,TGCGCCAGCAGCTCACGTGGCGCGGGGTCCTACAATGAGCAGTTCTTC
-,-,15,TRBJ1-3,TRBV2,CASSALGGAGNTIYF,TGTGCCAGCAGTGCCCTTGGGGGGGCTGGAAACACCATATATTTT
-,TRBD2,18,TRBJ2-1,TRBV4-1,CASSQEGLAGGPYNEQFF,TGCGCCAGCAGCCAAGAGGGGCTAGCGGGAGGGCCATACAATGAGCAGTTCTTC
-,TRBD2,15,TRBJ2-7,TRBV18,CASSPATSGSYEQYF,TGTGCCAGCTCACCGGCGACTAGCGGGTCCTACGAGCAGTACTTC
-,TRBD2,17,TRBJ2-7,TRBV6-2/TRBV6-3,CASSYSGTSGNRGEQYF,TGTGCCAGCAGTTACTCGGGGACTAGCGGGAATCGGGGCGAGCAGTACTTC
-,-,15,TRBJ1-6,TRBV28,CASALRSSYNSPLHF,TGTGCCAGCGCGCTAAGGAGCTCCTATAATTCACCCCTCCACTTT
-,TRBD1,17,TRBJ1-5,TRBV28,CASSGDRGHSIHQPQHF,TGTGCCAGCAGTGGGGACAGGGGCCATTCGATCCATCAGCCCCAGCATTTT
-,TRBD2,16,TRBJ2-5,TRBV7-9,CASSPGALAGVETQYF,TGTGCCAGCAGCCCAGGGGCGCTAGCGGGGGTAGAGACCCAGTACTTC
-,TRBD2,17,TRBJ2-7,TRBV27,CASSSRLAGGLSYEQYF,TGTGCCAGCAGTTCGCGTTTAGCGGGAGGGCTCTCCTACGAGCAGTACTTC
-,-,16,TRBJ2-1,TRBV4-2,CASSQDGAATYNEQFF,TGTGCCAGCAGCCAAGACGGTGCGGCGACCTACAATGAGCAGTTCTTC
-,-,15,TRBJ1-1,TRBV25-1,CASSEYSTGPTEAFF,TGTGCCAGCAGTGAATACAGCACAGGGCCCACTGAAGCTTTCTTT
-,TRBD1,15,TRBJ1-1,TRBV5-1,CASSSTYRGATEAFF,TGCGCCAGCAGCTCAACTTACAGGGGAGCCACTGAAGCTTTCTTT